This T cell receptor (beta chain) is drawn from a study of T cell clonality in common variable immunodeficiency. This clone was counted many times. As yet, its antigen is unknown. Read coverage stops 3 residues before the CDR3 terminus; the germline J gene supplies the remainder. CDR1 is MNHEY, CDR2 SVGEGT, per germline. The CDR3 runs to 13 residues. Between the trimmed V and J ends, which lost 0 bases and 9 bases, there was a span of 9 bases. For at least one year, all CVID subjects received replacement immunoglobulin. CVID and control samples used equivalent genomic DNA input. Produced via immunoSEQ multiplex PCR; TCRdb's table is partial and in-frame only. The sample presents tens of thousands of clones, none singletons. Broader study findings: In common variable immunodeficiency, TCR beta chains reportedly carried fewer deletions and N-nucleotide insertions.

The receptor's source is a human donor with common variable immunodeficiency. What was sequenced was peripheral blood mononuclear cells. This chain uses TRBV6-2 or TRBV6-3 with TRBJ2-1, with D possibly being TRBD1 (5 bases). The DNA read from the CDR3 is TGTGCCAGCAGTTACTCGGGGCGCTTTGAG. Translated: CASSYSGRFE. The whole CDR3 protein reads CASSYSGRFEQFF.